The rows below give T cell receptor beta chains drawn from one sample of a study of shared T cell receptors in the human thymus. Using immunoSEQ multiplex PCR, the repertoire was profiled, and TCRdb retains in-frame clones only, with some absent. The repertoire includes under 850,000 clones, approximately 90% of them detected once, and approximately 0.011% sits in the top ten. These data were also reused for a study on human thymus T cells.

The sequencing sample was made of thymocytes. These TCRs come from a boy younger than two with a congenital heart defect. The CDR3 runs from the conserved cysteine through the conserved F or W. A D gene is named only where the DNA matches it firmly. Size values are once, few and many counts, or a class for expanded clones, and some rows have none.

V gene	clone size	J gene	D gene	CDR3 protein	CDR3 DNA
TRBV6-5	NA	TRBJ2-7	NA	CASSYRLEGVSYEQYF	TGTGCCAGCAGTTACCGCCTTGAGGGGGTTTCCTACGAGCAGTACTTC
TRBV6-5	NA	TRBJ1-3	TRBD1	CASTVTGCGNTIYF	TGTGCCAGCACCGTGACAGGGTGTGGAAACACCATATATTTT
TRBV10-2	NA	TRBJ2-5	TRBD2	CASSRGLVMQTQYF	TGCGCCAGCAGTAGGGGACTAGTCATGCAGACCCAGTACTTC
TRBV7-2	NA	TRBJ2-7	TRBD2	CASSLAPSGRYEQYF	TGTGCCAGCAGCTTAGCTCCTAGCGGGAGGTACGAGCAGTACTTC
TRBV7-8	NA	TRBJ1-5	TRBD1	CASSGQGTSNQPQHF	TGTGCCAGCAGCGGACAGGGGACCAGCAATCAGCCCCAGCATTTT
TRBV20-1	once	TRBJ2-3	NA	CRAGRTDTQYF	TGCAGGGCGGGACGCACAGATACGCAGTATTTT
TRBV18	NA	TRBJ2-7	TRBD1	CASSPRGAPGQGGFEQYF	TGTGCCAGCTCACCACGGGGGGCCCCGGGACAGGGGGGGTTCGAGCAGTACTTC
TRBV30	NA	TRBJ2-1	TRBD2	CAWGPRASGSLRSYNEQFF	TGTGCCTGGGGCCCTCGGGCTAGCGGGAGCCTTAGGTCCTACAATGAGCAGTTCTTC
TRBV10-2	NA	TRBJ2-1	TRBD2	CASTRTSGRGGRDEQFF	TGCGCCAGCACCCGGACTAGCGGGAGGGGGGGTAGAGATGAGCAGTTCTTC
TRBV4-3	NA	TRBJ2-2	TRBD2	CASSQVYPGGDTGELFF	TGCGCCAGCAGCCAAGTGTATCCGGGAGGCGACACCGGGGAGCTGTTTTTT
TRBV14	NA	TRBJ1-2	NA	CASSQSEAGDRDGYTF	TGTGCCAGCAGCCAATCAGAGGCAGGGGATAGGGATGGCTACACCTTC
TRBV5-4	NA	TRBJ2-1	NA	CASSAAGREQFF	TGTGCCAGCAGCGCCGCAGGGCGGGAGCAGTTCTTC
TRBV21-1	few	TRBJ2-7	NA	CASGTGDPGRNEQYF	TGTGCCAGCGGGACAGGGGACCCCGGGAGGAACGAGCAGTACTTC
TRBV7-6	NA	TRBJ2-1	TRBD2	CASSALAGGPRDREQFF	TGTGCCAGCAGCGCACTAGCGGGAGGGCCACGGGATCGTGAGCAGTTCTTC
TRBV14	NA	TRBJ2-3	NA	CASSRQLQDTQYF	TGTGCCAGCAGTCGACAACTTCAAGATACGCAGTATTTT
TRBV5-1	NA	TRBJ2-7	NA	CASSSGRSGEVSTYEQYF	TGCGCCAGCAGCTCGGGGAGGTCGGGGGAGGTTAGCACCTACGAGCAGTACTTC
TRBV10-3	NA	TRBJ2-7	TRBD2	CAISDQGLAEGAYEQYF	TGTGCCATCAGTGATCAGGGACTAGCGGAGGGAGCCTACGAGCAGTACTTC
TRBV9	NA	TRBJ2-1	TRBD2	CASSVDPASGRARNEQFF	TGTGCCAGCAGCGTAGATCCCGCTAGCGGGAGGGCGCGGAATGAGCAGTTCTTC
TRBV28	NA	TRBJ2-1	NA	CASRFGLPMNNEQFF	TGTGCCAGCAGGTTTGGCCTGCCCATGAACAATGAGCAGTTCTTC
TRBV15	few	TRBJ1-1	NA	CATSRGGEQGPDYMNTEAFF	TGTGCCACCAGCAGAGGGGGGGAGCAGGGCCCCGATTATATGAACACTGAAGCTTTCTTT
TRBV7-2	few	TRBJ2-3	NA	CASSPDRFQGGADTQYF	TGTGCCAGCAGCCCCGACCGATTCCAGGGGGGCGCAGATACGCAGTATTTT
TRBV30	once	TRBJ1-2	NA	CAWSWEGPYGYTF	TGTGCCTGGAGTTGGGAGGGGCCCTATGGCTACACCTTC
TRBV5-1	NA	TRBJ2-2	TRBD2	CASSFQLAGAGTGELFF	TGCGCCAGCAGCTTCCAACTAGCGGGAGCGGGCACCGGGGAGCTGTTTTTT
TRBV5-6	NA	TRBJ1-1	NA	CASSLNRGLAEAFF	TGTGCCAGCAGCTTGAATCGTGGCCTCGCTGAAGCTTTCTTT
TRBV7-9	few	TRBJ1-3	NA	CASSLGGGGNTIYF	TGTGCCAGCAGCTTAGGAGGAGGGGGAAACACCATATATTTT
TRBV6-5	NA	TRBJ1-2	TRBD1	CASSSALKDRVYGYTF	TGTGCCAGCAGTTCTGCTCTCAAGGACAGGGTATATGGCTACACCTTC
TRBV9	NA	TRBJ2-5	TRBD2	CASSPSLAGAGKTQYF	TGTGCCAGCAGCCCTTCGCTAGCGGGAGCTGGGAAGACCCAGTACTTC
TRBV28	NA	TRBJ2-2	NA	CASSRRLGANTGELFF	TGTGCCAGCAGTCGTAGGCTAGGTGCGAACACCGGGGAGCTGTTTTTT
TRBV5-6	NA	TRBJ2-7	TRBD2	CASSLVLAGAYEQYF	TGTGCCAGCAGCTTGGTCCTAGCGGGAGCCTACGAGCAGTACTTC
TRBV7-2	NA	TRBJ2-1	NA	CASSLADSSYNEQFF	TGTGCCAGCAGCTTGGCGGACAGTAGCTACAATGAGCAGTTCTTC
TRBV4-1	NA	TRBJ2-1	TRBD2	CASSHMVQASGDNEQFF	TGCGCCAGCAGCCATATGGTCCAAGCTAGCGGAGACAATGAGCAGTTCTTC
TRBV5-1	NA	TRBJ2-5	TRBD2	CASSLVASGRSPQETQYF	TGCGCCAGCAGCTTGGTGGCTAGCGGGAGATCCCCACAAGAGACCCAGTACTTC
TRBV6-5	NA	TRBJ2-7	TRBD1	CASSPGQGKAYEQYF	TGTGCCAGCAGCCCTGGACAGGGGAAAGCCTACGAGCAGTACTTC
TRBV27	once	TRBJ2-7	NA	CASSPLERPYEQYF	TGTGCCAGCAGTCCCCTGGAGCGGCCCTACGAGCAGTACTTC
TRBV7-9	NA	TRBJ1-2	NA	CASSFEQGGYTF	TGTGCCAGCAGCTTTGAACAGGGAGGCTACACCTTC
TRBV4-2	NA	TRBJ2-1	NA	CASSQDPRERSYNEQFF	TGTGCCAGCAGCCAAGATCCCCGGGAGCGGAGCTACAATGAGCAGTTCTTC
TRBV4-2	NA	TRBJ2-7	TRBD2	CASSQDLTSGRAPPPGEQYF	TGTGCCAGCAGCCAAGATTTAACTAGCGGGAGAGCCCCACCACCAGGGGAGCAGTACTTC
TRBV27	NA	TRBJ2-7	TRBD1	CASSHRLQGEKYYEQYF	TGTGCCAGCAGTCACCGCCTACAGGGGGAAAAGTACTACGAGCAGTACTTC
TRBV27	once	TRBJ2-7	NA	CASSHRDSLRKQYF	TGTGCCAGCAGTCATCGGGATAGCCTACGAAAGCAGTACTTC
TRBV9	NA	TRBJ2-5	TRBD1	CASSVQGAALETQYF	TGTGCCAGCAGCGTACAGGGGGCGGCCTTAGAGACCCAGTACTTC
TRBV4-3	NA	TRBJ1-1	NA	CASSQDIQGKDTEAFF	TGCGCCAGCAGCCAAGACATACAGGGAAAGGACACTGAAGCTTTCTTT
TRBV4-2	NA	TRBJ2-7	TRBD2	CASSQVGLAGISYEQYF	TGTGCCAGCAGCCAAGTTGGCCTAGCGGGAATATCCTACGAGCAGTACTTC
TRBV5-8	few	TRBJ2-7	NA	CASSRDFPYF	TGTGCCAGCAGCAGGGACTTTCCGTACTTC
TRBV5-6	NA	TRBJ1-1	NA	CASSLWGQNTEAFF	TGTGCCAGCAGCTTGTGGGGACAGAACACTGAAGCTTTCTTT
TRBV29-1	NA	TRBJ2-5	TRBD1	CSVVEAGTGKGKYQETQYF	TGCAGCGTTGTGGAAGCCGGGACAGGGAAGGGAAAGTACCAAGAGACCCAGTACTTC
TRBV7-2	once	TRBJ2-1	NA	CASSPTSLTYNEQFF	TGTGCCAGCAGCCCCACTAGCCTTACCTACAATGAGCAGTTCTTC
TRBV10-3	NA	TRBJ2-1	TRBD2	CAISSGRWDEQFF	TGTGCCATCAGTAGCGGGAGGTGGGATGAGCAGTTCTTC
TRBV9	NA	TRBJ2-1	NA	CASSPSSNSYNEQFF	TGTGCCAGCAGCCCCTCCTCTAACTCCTACAATGAGCAGTTCTTC
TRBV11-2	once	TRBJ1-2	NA	CASSLGLWSDYGYTF	TGTGCCAGCAGCCTAGGCCTGTGGAGTGACTATGGCTACACCTTC
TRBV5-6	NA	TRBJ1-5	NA	CASDISGRGNSNQPQHF	TGTGCCAGCGACATCAGCGGCAGGGGCAATAGCAATCAGCCCCAGCATTTT
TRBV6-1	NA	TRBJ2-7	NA	CASSEGSRWEYEQYF	TGTGCCAGCAGTGAAGGGTCCAGGTGGGAGTACGAGCAGTACTTC
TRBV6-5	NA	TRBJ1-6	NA	CASSYSRGRSNSPLHF	TGTGCCAGCAGTTACTCGAGGGGGAGATCGAATTCACCCCTCCACTTT
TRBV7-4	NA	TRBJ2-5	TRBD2	CASSLSGGTQYF	TGTGCCAGCAGCTTAAGCGGGGGGACCCAGTACTTC
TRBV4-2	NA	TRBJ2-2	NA	CASSPGGANTGELFF	TGTGCCAGCAGCCCCGGGGGTGCGAACACCGGGGAGCTGTTTTTT
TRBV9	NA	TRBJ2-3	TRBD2	CASSLRLAGGVDTQYF	TGTGCCAGCAGCCTCCGACTAGCGGGAGGTGTAGATACGCAGTATTTT
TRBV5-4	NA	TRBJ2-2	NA	CASSLAGKGLTGELFF	TGTGCCAGCAGCTTAGCGGGTAAAGGTCTCACCGGGGAGCTGTTTTTT
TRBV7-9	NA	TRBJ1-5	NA	CASSLNGGNQPQHF	TGTGCCAGCAGCTTGAACGGGGGCAATCAGCCCCAGCATTTT
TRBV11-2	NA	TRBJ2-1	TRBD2	CASSLDPLAGDNEQFF	TGTGCCAGCAGCTTAGATCCCCTAGCGGGGGACAATGAGCAGTTCTTC
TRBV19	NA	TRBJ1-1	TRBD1	CASSQRTGGITDTEAFF	TGTGCCAGTAGTCAACGGACAGGGGGCATTACCGACACTGAAGCTTTCTTT